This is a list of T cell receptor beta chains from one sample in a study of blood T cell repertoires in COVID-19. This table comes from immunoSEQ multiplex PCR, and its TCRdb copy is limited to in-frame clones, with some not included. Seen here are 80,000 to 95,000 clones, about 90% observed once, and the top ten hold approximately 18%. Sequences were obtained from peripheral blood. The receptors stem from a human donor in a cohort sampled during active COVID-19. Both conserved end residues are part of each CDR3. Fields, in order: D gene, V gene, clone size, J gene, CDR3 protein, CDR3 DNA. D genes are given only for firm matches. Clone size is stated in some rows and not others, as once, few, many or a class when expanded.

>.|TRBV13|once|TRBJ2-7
CASSSRGRWQYF
TGTGCCAGCAGCTCCCGGGGGAGGTGGCAGTACTTC
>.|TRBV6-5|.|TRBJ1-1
CASRSTRVAFF
TGTGCCAGCAGGTCGACTCGGGTAGCTTTCTTT
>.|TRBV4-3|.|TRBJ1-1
CASSPDGVAEAFF
TGCGCCAGCAGCCCCGACGGGGTGGCTGAAGCTTTCTTT
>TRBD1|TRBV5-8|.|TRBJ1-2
CASSLLQGKGYTF
TGTGCCAGCAGCTTGTTACAGGGGAAGGGCTACACCTTC
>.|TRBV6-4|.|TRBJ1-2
CASSGGPKSGYTF
TGTGCCAGCAGTGGCGGGCCCAAGAGTGGCTACACCTTC
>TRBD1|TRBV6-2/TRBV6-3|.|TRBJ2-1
CASSPETGSPLNEQFF
TGTGCCAGCAGTCCCGAGACAGGGAGCCCCCTCAATGAGCAGTTCTTC
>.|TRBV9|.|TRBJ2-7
CASSVGPGGYEQYF
TGTGCCAGCAGCGTAGGACCCGGCGGCTACGAGCAGTACTTC
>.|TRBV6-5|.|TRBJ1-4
CASGRQTTNEKLFF
TGTGCCAGCGGAAGACAGACTACTAATGAAAAACTGTTTTTT
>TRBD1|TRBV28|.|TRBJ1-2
CASTQLGQGFYGYTF
TGTGCCAGCACCCAACTAGGACAGGGGTTCTATGGCTACACCTTC
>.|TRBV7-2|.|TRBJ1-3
CASSQTGGSSGNTIYF
TGTGCCAGCAGCCAGACGGGGGGGAGCTCTGGAAACACCATATATTTT
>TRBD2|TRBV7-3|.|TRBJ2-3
CASSLSGGSSDTQYF
TGTGCCAGCAGCTTATCCGGGGGGTCCTCAGATACGCAGTATTTT
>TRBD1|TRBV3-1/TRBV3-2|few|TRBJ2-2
CASSQTPGQGVDTGELFF
TGTGCCAGCAGCCAAACACCGGGACAGGGTGTGGACACCGGGGAGCTGTTTTTT
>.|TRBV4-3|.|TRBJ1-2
CASSRGAYGYTF
TGCGCCAGCAGCCGAGGTGCCTATGGCTACACCTTC
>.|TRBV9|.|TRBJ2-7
CASSGRVSSEQYF
TGTGCCAGCAGCGGCAGGGTTTCTAGCGAGCAGTACTTC
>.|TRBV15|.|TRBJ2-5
CATSRDSEQETQYF
TGTGCCACCAGCAGAGACAGTGAACAAGAGACCCAGTACTTC
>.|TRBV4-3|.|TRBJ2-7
CASSLGGAREEQYF
TGCGCCAGCAGCCTGGGGGGGGCCAGGGAAGAGCAGTACTTC
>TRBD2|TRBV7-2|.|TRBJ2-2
CASSLGAGENTGELFF
TGTGCCAGCAGCTTAGGAGCGGGGGAGAACACCGGGGAGCTGTTTTTT
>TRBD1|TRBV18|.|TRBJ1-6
CASSPQGGSPLHF
TGTGCCAGCTCACCGCAGGGGGGTTCACCCCTCCACTTT
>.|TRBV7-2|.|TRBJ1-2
CATEVVAWGKYGYTF
TGTGCCACGGAGGTGGTGGCCTGGGGAAAATATGGCTACACCTTC
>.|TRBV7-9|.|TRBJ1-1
CATTNTLPYLGSEAFF
TGTGCCACCACAAACACGCTCCCATATCTGGGCTCTGAAGCTTTCTTT
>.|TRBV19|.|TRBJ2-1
CASSTWGRGANEQFF
TGTGCCAGTAGCACCTGGGGCAGGGGGGCCAATGAGCAGTTCTTC
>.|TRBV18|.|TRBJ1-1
CASSPDITNTEAFF
TGTGCCAGCTCACCGGACATAACGAACACTGAAGCTTTCTTT
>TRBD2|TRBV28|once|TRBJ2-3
CASSLSGGGAKSAQYF
TGTGCCAGCAGTTTATCGGGCGGGGGGGCCAAGAGTGCGCAGTATTTT
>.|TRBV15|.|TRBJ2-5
CATSRDGLETQYF
TGTGCCACCAGCAGAGATGGGCTAGAGACCCAGTACTTC
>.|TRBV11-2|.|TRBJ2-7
CASSLTGNTYEQYF
TGTGCCAGCAGCTTAACAGGGAATACCTACGAGCAGTACTTC
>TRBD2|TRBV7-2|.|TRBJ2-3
CASSLGLAELTDTQYF
TGTGCCAGCAGCTTAGGACTAGCGGAACTCACAGATACGCAGTATTTT
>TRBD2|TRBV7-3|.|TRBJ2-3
CASSLRGGGGASGTDTQYF
TGTGCCAGCAGCTTACGGGGAGGCGGGGGGGCCTCAGGTACAGATACGCAGTATTTT
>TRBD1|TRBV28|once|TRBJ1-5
CASSFVGQGDQPQHF
TGTGCCAGCAGTTTCGTGGGACAGGGGGATCAGCCCCAGCATTTT
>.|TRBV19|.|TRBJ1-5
CASTHGNQPQHF
TGTGCCAGTACCCACGGTAATCAGCCCCAGCATTTT
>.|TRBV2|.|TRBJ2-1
CASRRPRSGSNEQFF
TGTGCCAGCAGGCGACCCCGCTCCGGGTCCAATGAGCAGTTCTTC
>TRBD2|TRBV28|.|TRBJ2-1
CASSPTLAGAYNEQFF
TGTGCCAGCAGCCCGACCCTAGCGGGGGCGTACAATGAGCAGTTCTTC
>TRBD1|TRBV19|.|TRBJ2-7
CASRLGQGAYEQYF
TGTGCCAGTAGGCTCGGCCAGGGGGCCTACGAGCAGTACTTC
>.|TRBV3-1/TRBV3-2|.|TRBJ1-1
CASSPREKRTEAFF
TGTGCCAGCAGCCCTCGAGAGAAGAGAACTGAAGCTTTCTTT
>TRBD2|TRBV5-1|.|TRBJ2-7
CASSRLAGDYEQYF
TGCGCCAGCAGCCGACTAGCGGGGGACTACGAGCAGTACTTC
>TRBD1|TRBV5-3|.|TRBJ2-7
CAMTGGYYEQYF
TGTGCCATGACAGGGGGCTACTACGAGCAGTACTTC
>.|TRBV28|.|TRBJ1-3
CASSEFRGRQVPGNTIYF
TGTGCCAGCAGTGAATTCCGAGGTCGTCAAGTCCCTGGAAACACCATATATTTT
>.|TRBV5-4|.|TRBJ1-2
CASSLPGNDGYTF
TGTGCCAGCAGCTTGCCCGGGAACGATGGCTACACCTTC
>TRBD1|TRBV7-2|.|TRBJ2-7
CASSLDRGRTYEQYF
TGTGCCAGCAGCTTAGACAGGGGGCGAACCTACGAGCAGTACTTC
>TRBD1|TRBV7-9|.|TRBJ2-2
CASTGSDRGIRGYTGELFF
TGTGCCAGCACCGGGAGCGACAGGGGGATTCGGGGGTACACCGGGGAGCTGTTTTTT
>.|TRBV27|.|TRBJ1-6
CASSPRQVYSPLHF
TGTGCCAGCAGTCCCCGACAGGTCTATTCACCCCTCCACTTT
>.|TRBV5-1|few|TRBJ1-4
CASSLFQGREKLFF
TGCGCCAGCAGCTTGTTCCAGGGGCGTGAAAAACTGTTTTTT
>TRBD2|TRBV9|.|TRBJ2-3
CASSSAAGLTDTQYF
TGTGCCAGCAGCTCAGCAGCGGGGCTCACAGATACGCAGTATTTT
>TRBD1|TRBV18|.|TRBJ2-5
CASSQVTGGAETQYF
TGTGCCAGCTCACAAGTGACAGGGGGCGCGGAGACCCAGTACTTC
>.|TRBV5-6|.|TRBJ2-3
CASSLRGAATDTQYF
TGTGCCAGCAGCTTGCGCGGGGCCGCCACAGATACGCAGTATTTT
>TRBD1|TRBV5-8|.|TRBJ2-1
CASSGPGQGSIHEQFF
TGTGCCAGCAGCGGCCCGGGACAGGGGTCAATCCATGAGCAGTTCTTC
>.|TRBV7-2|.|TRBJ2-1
CASRSRNLYNEQFF
TGTGCCAGCAGGAGTCGCAACCTATACAATGAGCAGTTCTTC
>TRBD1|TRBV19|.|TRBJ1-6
CASLPGQGIYNSPLHF
TGTGCCAGCCTACCGGGACAGGGGATCTATAATTCACCCCTCCACTTT
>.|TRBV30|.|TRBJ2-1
CAWSVSRGKQFF
TGTGCCTGGAGTGTAAGTCGGGGTAAGCAGTTCTTC